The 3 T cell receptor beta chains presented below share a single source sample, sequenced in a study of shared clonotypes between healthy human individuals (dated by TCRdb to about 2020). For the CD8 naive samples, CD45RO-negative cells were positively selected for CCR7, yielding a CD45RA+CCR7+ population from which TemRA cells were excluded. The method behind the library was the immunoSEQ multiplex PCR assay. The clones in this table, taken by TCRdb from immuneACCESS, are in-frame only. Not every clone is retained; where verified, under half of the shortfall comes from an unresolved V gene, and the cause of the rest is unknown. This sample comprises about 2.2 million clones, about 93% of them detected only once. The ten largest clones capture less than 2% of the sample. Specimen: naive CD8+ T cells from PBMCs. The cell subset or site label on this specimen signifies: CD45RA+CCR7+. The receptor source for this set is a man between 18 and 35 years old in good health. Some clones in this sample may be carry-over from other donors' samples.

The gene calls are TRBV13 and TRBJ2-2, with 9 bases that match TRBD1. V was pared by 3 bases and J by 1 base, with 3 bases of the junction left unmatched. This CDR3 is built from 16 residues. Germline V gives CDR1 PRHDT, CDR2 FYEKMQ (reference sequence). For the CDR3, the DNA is TGTGCCAGCAGCTTGAACAGGGGGCGGAACACCGGGGAGCTGTTTTTT. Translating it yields CASSLNRGRNTGELFF.

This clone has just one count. The CDR3 DNA reads TGTGCCAGCAGCCGCAAAACAGGCGCTGAAGCTTTCTTT. It translates to CASSRKTGAEAFF. The V gene is TRBV7-9, the J gene TRBJ1-1; D perhaps matches TRBD1 (5 bases). Deletions cut 5 bases from V and 6 bases from J, with 13 bases between. Per germline, CDR1 SEHNR and CDR2 FQNEAQ (reference sequence). The CDR3 spans 13 residues. Drawing the rest from reference TRBV7-9 and TRBJ1-1, the complete variable domain is DTGVSQNPRHKITKRGQNVTFRCDPISEHNRLYWYRQTLGQGPEFLTYFQNEAQLEKSRLLSDRFSAERPKGSFSTLEIQRTEQGDSAMYLCASSRKTGAEAFFGQGTRLTVV.

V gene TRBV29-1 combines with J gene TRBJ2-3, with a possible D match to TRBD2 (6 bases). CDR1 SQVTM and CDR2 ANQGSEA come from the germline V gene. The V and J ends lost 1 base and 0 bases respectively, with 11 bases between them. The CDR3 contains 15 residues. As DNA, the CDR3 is TGCAGCGTTGAAGGGGGGAGGCTAAGCACAGATACGCAGTATTTT. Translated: CSVEGGRLSTDTQYF.